Following are 21 T cell receptor beta chains from one sample sequenced in a study of shared clonotypes between healthy human individuals. Naivety among CD8 cells was defined by CD45RO negativity and positive CCR7 selection, thereby excluding terminally differentiated effector memory CD45RA+ cells. Libraries were prepared by immunoSEQ multiplex PCR; TCRdb keeps only in-frame clonotypes and omits some of them. The table has about 1,900,000 clones, just under 95% seen once. The material sequenced was naive CD8+ T cells sorted from blood. These receptors all come from a man between 18 and 29 years old in good health.

J is TRBJ2-1 and V is TRBV5-1, with 7 nucleotides matching TRBD2. Germline trimming cut 3 bases from V and 0 bases from J; bases unmatched to any gene: 12. The CDR3 is made up of 18 amino acids. Germline V gene sequence: CDR1 SGHRS, CDR2 YFSETQ. CDR3 nucleotides: TGCGCCAGCAGCTCCCCTGCTAGCGGACAACGCTCCTACAATGAGCAGTTCTTC. Protein product: CASSSPASGQRSYNEQFF.

This clone appeared a single time. The sample has other DNA sequences that encode this CDR3 too. J is TRBJ2-3 and V is TRBV7-6; no reliable D call. Germline CDR1 is SGHVS and CDR2 is FNYEAQ. CDR3 length: 13 residues. V lost 5 bases, J lost 3 bases, and 9 bases lay in between. The CDR3 DNA follows: TGTGCCAGCAGCCTAAATCCTACAGATACGCAGTATTTT. It yields the protein CASSLNPTDTQYF.

The J gene is TRBJ1-3, the V gene TRBV9; TRBD1 might be the D (6 bases). CDR1 is SGDLS and CDR2 is YYNGEE in the germline V gene. The CDR3 runs to 16 residues. Trimming shortened V by 0 bases and J by 4 bases, and 14 bases separated the two germline ends. The CDR3 coding sequence is TGTGCCAGCAGCGTAGATGGGGGGGCAGAAGGAAACACCATATATTTT. It encodes CASSVDGGAEGNTIYF.

The V and J genes are TRBV6-1 and TRBJ2-7, with 13 bases that match TRBD2. Germline CDR1 MNHNS, CDR2 SASEGT. V lost 8 bases and J lost 2; bases outside the gene matches: 6. There are 15 residues in the CDR3. CDR3 DNA sequence: TGTGCCAGCGGCCCGGGACTAGCGGGGACCTACGAGCAGTACTTC. Amino acid sequence: CASGPGLAGTYEQYF.

V gene TRBV30 combines with J gene TRBJ1-1; 8 positions match TRBD1. Germline CDR1 is GTSNPN and CDR2 is SVGIG (reference sequence). The V and J ends lost 1 base and 7 bases, in that order; junction bases with no gene match: 11. The CDR3 is made up of 15 amino acids. The CDR3 spells CAWSAVDRGFLEAFF. In nucleotides, the CDR3 is TGTGCCTGGAGTGCTGTCGACAGGGGATTTCTTGAAGCTTTCTTT.

V usage is TRBV13 and J usage is TRBJ2-5; D is unclear. Germline V gene data show CDR1 as PRHDT and CDR2 as FYEKMQ (reference sequence). Trimming stripped 5 bases from V and 5 bases from J, with 12 bases between. This CDR3 contains 13 residues. The CDR3 DNA sequence: TGTGCCAGCAGCGCGATGTCGTCGGAGACCCAGTACTTC. It yields the protein CASSAMSSETQYF.

As regards this clone: At one boundary the junction diverges from the germline segment, which might be a read error. This chain uses TRBV7-7 with TRBJ2-5, with TRBD2 identical over 14 bases. This CDR3 spans 16 amino acids. Germline lookup yields CDR1 SSHAT and CDR2 FNYEAQ (reference sequence). The CDR3 nucleotides read TGTGCTAGCAGCCCCGGACTAGCGGGGGGTCGAGAGACCCAGTACTTC. Translating it yields CASSPGLAGGRETQYF.

This rearrangement joins TRBV5-6 to TRBJ2-7, with no clear D. The CDR3 contains 13 residues. Per the germline V gene, CDR1 is SGHDT and CDR2 is YYEEEE. The V and J ends lost 3 bases and 2 bases respectively, with 9 bases between them. The CDR3 sequence: CASSWARTYEQYF. The DNA of the CDR3 is TGTGCCAGCAGCTGGGCGAGGACCTACGAGCAGTACTTC.

A note on this clone: The sample contains more than one DNA sequence encoding this CDR3. The CDR3 region is CASSPRGDYGYTF. CDR3 in DNA: TGTGCCAGCAGCCCGAGGGGGGACTATGGCTACACCTTC. This chain joins TRBV7-9 and TRBJ1-2, with D maybe TRBD1 (6 bases). Per germline, CDR1 SEHNR and CDR2 FQNEAQ (reference sequence). V gave up 5 bases and J gave up 3 bases, with 10 bases separating them. CDR3 size: 13 residues.

The rearrangement uses TRBV5-6 and TRBJ2-7; D uncertain. V lost 0 bases and J lost 5, with 9 bases in between. The germline CDR1 and CDR2 sequences are SGHDT and YYEEEE. This CDR3 comprises 13 residues. This CDR3 reads CASSLDLGDEQYF. Written as DNA, the CDR3 is TGTGCCAGCAGCTTGGATTTAGGCGACGAGCAGTACTTC.

The chain couples TRBV7-2 to TRBJ2-7, with D possibly being TRBD2 (5 bases). This CDR3 region has 14 residues. Germline CDR1 SGHTA, CDR2 FQGNSA. V was pared by 3 bases and J by 3 bases, with 12 bases between. Here the CDR3 reads CASSFNPSGYEQYF. CDR3 coding DNA: TGTGCCAGCAGCTTTAACCCCAGCGGCTACGAGCAGTACTTC.

The V gene is TRBV11-2, the J gene TRBJ2-7; the D gene is possibly TRBD1 (7 bases). Germline assignment: CDR1 SGHAT and CDR2 FQNNGV. The CDR3 totals 15 residues. The V gene lost 2 bases and the J gene lost 3 bases, with 14 bases spanning the gap. The DNA for the CDR3 is TGTGCCAGCAGCTTACATGCGGGACAGTTCTACGAGCAGTACTTC. Its protein product is CASSLHAGQFYEQYF.

The chain has TRBV13 and TRBJ2-7, with D perhaps matching TRBD2 (6 bases). This CDR3 is 14 amino acids long. The germline CDR1 and CDR2 sequences are PRHDT and FYEKMQ (reference sequence). The V end lost 3 bases, the J end lost 3 bases, and 12 bases lay between the germline ends. CDR3 protein: CASSLGGGVYEQYF. DNA of the CDR3: TGTGCCAGCAGCTTGGGGGGAGGTGTCTACGAGCAGTACTTC.

This chain links TRBV6-1 with TRBJ2-5; D is possibly TRBD2 (5 bases). Per the germline V gene, CDR1 is MNHNS and CDR2 is SASEGT. The V and J ends lost 1 base and 7 bases respectively, with 13 bases between them. This CDR3 has 14 residues. This CDR3 reads CASSEDPGISTQYF. The CDR3 DNA is TGTGCCAGCAGTGAAGACCCGGGGATATCGACCCAGTACTTC.

The chain combines TRBV13 with TRBJ2-5, with D uncertain. V was pared by 4 bases and J by 3 bases, with 9 bases between. The length of the CDR3 is 13 residues. The V gene's germline CDR1 is PRHDT and CDR2 FYEKMQ (reference sequence). CDR3 residues: CASSSSEKETQYF. CDR3 sequence (DNA): TGTGCCAGCAGCTCCTCAGAAAAAGAGACCCAGTACTTC.

This clone was recorded only once. The genes are TRBV7-9 and TRBJ2-7; no clear D gene. Germline V lookup: CDR1 SEHNR, CDR2 FQNEAQ (reference sequence). V dropped 1 base and J dropped 5 bases, with 9 bases sitting between them. This CDR3 spans 13 amino acids. As DNA, the CDR3 is TGTGCCAGCAGCTTAGTTGTCCCCCACGAGCAGTACTTC. The encoded protein is CASSLVVPHEQYF. Filled out from reference TRBV7-9 and TRBJ2-7, the complete variable domain reads DTGVSQNPRHKITKRGQNVTFRCDPISEHNRLYWYRQTLGQGPEFLTYFQNEAQLEKSRLLSDRFSAERPKGSFSTLEIQRTEQGDSAMYLCASSLVVPHEQYFGPGTRLTVT.

About this clone: The sample has other DNA sequences that encode this CDR3 too. The chain uses TRBV27 and TRBJ1-2, with 9 bases fitting TRBD1. CDR1 and CDR2 from the germline V gene are MNHEY and SMNVEV (reference sequence). The CDR3 has 13 residues. J lost 7 bases, V lost 2 bases, and 2 bases had no gene match. The CDR3 here is CASSLGTGSGYTF. The CDR3 DNA sequence: TGTGCCAGCAGTTTAGGGACAGGGAGTGGCTACACCTTC.

The chain employs TRBV28 and TRBJ1-1; the D is unclear. Trimming shortened V by 4 bases and J by 2 bases, and 8 bases separated the two germline ends. Looked up from germline, CDR1 is MDHEN and CDR2 is SYDVKM. This CDR3 is built from 13 residues. CDR3 sequence: CASSSLTNTEAFF. As DNA, the CDR3 is TGTGCCAGCAGTTCCCTGACAAACACTGAAGCTTTCTTT.

Only one count was recorded for this clone. The J gene is TRBJ2-7, the V gene TRBV10-2; D unresolved. The ends were cut back, 4 bases at V and 3 bases at J, with 10 bases in the middle. This CDR3 region has 13 residues. Germline assignment: CDR1 WSHSY and CDR2 SAAADI. The CDR3 coding sequence is TGCGCCAGCAGTGTTGGCAGCTACTACGAGCAGTACTTC. Its translation is CASSVGSYYEQYF.

The rearrangement links TRBV27 to TRBJ2-7; the D gene is possibly TRBD2 (6 bases). The ends were cut back, 5 bases at V and 2 bases at J, with 13 bases in the middle. The CDR3 loop spans 14 amino acids. Germline loops: CDR1 MNHEY, CDR2 SMNVEV (reference sequence). CDR3 nucleotide sequence: TGTGCCAGCAGTCCTTCTAGCGTTACCTACGAGCAGTACTTC. It codes for CASSPSSVTYEQYF.

Comments on this clone: Other DNA sequences within the sample encode an identical CDR3. V and J are TRBV5-6 and TRBJ2-3; 7 nucleotides align to TRBD1. The V segment lost 2 bases and the J segment 3 bases; nucleotides outside the gene matches: 3. The CDR3 runs to 14 residues. Germline-derived CDR1 and CDR2 are SGHDT and YYEEEE. The CDR3 coding sequence is TGTGCCAGCAGCTTAGGGGGCGGAACAGATACGCAGTATTTT. It yields the protein CASSLGGGTDTQYF.